These 4 T cell receptor beta chains originate from one sample sequenced in a study of T cell changes during pregnancy in multiple sclerosis. The protocol was immunoSEQ multiplex PCR, while the TCRdb copy is restricted to in-frame clones and leaves out a portion. The sample holds approximately 84,000 clones, over 85% seen once. Sample: peripheral blood, taken in the second trimester of pregnancy. These receptors came from a female donor in good health, enrolled as a control in a pregnancy study.

In DNA form, the CDR3 reads TGTGCCAGCAGCTTTAGTCCCAACACCGGGGAGCTGTTTTTT. Its protein product is CASSFSPNTGELFF. V is TRBV11-3 and J is TRBJ2-2; D remains unclear. Trimming stripped 3 bases from V and 2 bases from J, with 7 bases between. Germline-derived CDR1 and CDR2 are SGHNT and YENEEA. This CDR3 has 14 amino acids.

The V and J genes are TRBV2 and TRBJ2-1, with 10 bases identical to TRBD1. The trim removed 3 bases at V and 0 bases at J, leaving 17 bases unmatched. Germline values: CDR1 SNHLY, CDR2 FYNNEI. This CDR3 has 21 residues. This CDR3 is CASSEETGGIVIPSSYNEQFF. DNA of the CDR3: TGTGCCAGCAGTGAGGAGACAGGGGGCATTGTGATACCGAGCTCCTACAATGAGCAGTTCTTC.

This rearrangement joins TRBV2 to TRBJ2-7; TRBD2 aligns across 13 bases. The CDR3 is 13 residues long. CDR1 and CDR2 (germline): SNHLY, FYNNEI. V lost 4 bases, J lost 6 bases, and 0 bases stayed unmatched. The CDR3 here is CASSGTSGSEQYF. Here the CDR3 DNA reads TGTGCCAGCAGTGGGACTAGCGGGAGCGAGCAGTACTTC. The complete variable domain, with remaining parts taken from reference TRBV2 and TRBJ2-7, reads EPEVTQTPSHQVTQMGQEVILRCVPISNHLYFYWYRQILGQKVEFLVSFYNNEISEKSEIFDDQFSVERPDGSNFTLKIRSTKLEDSAMYFCASSGTSGSEQYFGPGTRLTVT.

The chain uses TRBV7-6 and TRBJ2-7; possible D gene TRBD1, 6 bases. Looked up from germline, CDR1 is SGHVS and CDR2 is FNYEAQ. Trimming took off 5 bases at V and 4 bases at J, with 27 bases between the two ends. CDR3 size: 18 residues. The CDR3 spells CASSRIMPTGPPVYEQYF. The CDR3 nucleotides are TGTGCCAGCAGCCGGATAATGCCGACAGGCCCACCGGTGTACGAGCAGTACTTC.